A single T cell receptor (beta chain) is shown here with its context. The antigen remains unidentified. This sample stems from a study of cytomegalovirus exposure and HLA in healthy donors. Whole-study findings and limits: The study carried out a later analysis of TCR beta sequences. It associated 15,000 to 20,000 of them with specific HLA alleles at a false discovery rate of 0.05. Among the CMV-associated chains, three were confirmed in vitro as specific for CMV antigens. Fewer N-insertions (relative to the roughly 670-donor mean) were reportedly seen in an Asian-associated ancestry cluster in a later analysis.

After removal of 5 bases from V and 3 bases from J, the junction contained 4 bases not matched to a gene. Germline V lookup: CDR1 LNHDA, CDR2 SQIVND (reference sequence). The CDR3 runs 14 residues. Amplification used 60 Vbeta primers and 13 Jbeta primers. Using immunoSEQ multiplex PCR, the repertoire was profiled, and TCRdb retains in-frame clones only, with some absent. This table lists 55,000 or so clones. This chain links TRBV19 with TRBJ1-2; 9 bases fit TRBD1. The sequenced material came from PBMCs. The clonotype comes from a woman aged 50 to 60 in good health and CMV-seropositive. The CDR3 DNA reads TGTGCCAGTAGTGCCGACAGGGGGGACTATGGCTACACCTTC. This encodes CASSADRGDYGYTF.